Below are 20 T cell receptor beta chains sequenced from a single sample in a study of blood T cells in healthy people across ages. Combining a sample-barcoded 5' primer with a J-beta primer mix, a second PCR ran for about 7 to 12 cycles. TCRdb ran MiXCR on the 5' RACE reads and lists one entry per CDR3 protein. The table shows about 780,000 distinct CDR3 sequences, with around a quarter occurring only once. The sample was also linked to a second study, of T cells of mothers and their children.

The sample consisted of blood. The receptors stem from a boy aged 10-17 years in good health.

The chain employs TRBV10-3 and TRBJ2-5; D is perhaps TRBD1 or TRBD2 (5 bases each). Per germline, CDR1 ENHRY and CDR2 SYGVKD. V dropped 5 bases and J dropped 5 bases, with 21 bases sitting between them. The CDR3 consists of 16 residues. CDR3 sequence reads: CAISLRDPGQGETQYF. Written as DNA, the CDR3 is TGTGCCATCAGTCTCCGGGACCCAGGGCAAGGGGAGACCCAGTACTTC.

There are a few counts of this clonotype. The CDR3 nucleotides are TGTGCCAGCAGCTTACGGGCGGAAAAGACCCAGTACTTC. This codes for CASSLRAEKTQYF. The chain joins TRBV7-2 to TRBJ2-5; unclear D gene. Trimming took 2 bases from V and 6 from J, leaving 10 bases between them. Looked up from germline, CDR1 is SGHTA and CDR2 is FQGNSA. The CDR3 has 13 residues.

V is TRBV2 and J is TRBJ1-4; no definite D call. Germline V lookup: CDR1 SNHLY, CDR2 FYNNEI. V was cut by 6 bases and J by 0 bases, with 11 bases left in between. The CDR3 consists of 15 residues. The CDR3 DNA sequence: TGTGCCAGCAGCCCCACCAGGACAACTAATGAAAAACTGTTTTTT. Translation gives CASSPTRTTNEKLFF.

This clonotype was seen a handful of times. This chain's CDR3 is CASSPVLGSTYEQYF. The CDR3 nucleotides read TGTGCCAGCAGTCCCGTGCTGGGAAGCACCTACGAGCAGTACTTC. The rearrangement links TRBV28 to TRBJ2-1; D remains unclear. The J call may be incorrect, as the DNA end agrees better with TRBJ2-7. The germline gives CDR1 MDHEN, CDR2 SYDVKM. The CDR3 has 15 amino acids.

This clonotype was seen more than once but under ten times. The CDR3 sequence is CATVSGGLAYNEQFF. In DNA, the CDR3 is TGTGCCACCGTCAGCGGCGGGCTAGCCTACAATGAGCAGTTCTTC. The rearrangement uses TRBV19 and TRBJ2-5; D may be TRBD2 (5 bases). The closer fit of TRBJ2-1 to the DNA end suggests the J call may be wrong. Germline assignment: CDR1 LNHDA and CDR2 SQIVND (reference sequence). This CDR3 contains 15 residues.

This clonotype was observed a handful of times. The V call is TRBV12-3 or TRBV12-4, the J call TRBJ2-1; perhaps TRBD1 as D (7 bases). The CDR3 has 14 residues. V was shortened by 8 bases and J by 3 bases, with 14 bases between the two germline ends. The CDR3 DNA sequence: TGTGCCAGCGGCCAGGGGGGCAGCTACAATGAGCAGTTCTTC. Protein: CASGQGGSYNEQFF.

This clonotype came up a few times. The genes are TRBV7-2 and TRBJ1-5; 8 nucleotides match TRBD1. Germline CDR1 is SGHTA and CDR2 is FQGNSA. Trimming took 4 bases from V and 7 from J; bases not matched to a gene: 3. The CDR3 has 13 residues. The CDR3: CASSSTGGQPQHF. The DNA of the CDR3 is TGTGCCAGCAGCTCCACAGGGGGGCAGCCCCAGCATTTT.

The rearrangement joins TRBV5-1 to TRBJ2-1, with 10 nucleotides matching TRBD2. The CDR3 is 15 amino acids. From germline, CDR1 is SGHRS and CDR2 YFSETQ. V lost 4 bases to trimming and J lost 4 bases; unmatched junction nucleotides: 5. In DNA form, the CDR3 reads TGCGCCAGCAGCACCGGGACTAGCGAATACAATGAGCAGTTCTTC. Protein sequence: CASSTGTSEYNEQFF.

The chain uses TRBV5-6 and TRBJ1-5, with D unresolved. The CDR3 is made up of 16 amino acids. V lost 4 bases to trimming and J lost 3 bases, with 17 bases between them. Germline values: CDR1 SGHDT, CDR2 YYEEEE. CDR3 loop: CASSRGPLGHNQPQHF. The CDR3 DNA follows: TGTGCCAGCAGCCGTGGGCCCCTCGGCCACAATCAGCCCCAGCATTTT.

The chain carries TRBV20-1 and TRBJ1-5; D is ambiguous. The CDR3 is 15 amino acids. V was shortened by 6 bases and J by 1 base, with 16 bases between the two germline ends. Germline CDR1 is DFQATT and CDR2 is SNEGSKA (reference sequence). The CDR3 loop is CSAAEEAPSNQPQHF. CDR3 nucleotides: TGCAGTGCCGCAGAGGAAGCTCCCAGCAATCAGCCCCAGCATTTT.

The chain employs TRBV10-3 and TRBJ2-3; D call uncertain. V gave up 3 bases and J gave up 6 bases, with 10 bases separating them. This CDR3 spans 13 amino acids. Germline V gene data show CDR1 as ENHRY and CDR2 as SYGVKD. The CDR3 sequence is CAISEGVGDTQYF. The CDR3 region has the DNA TGTGCCATCAGTGAAGGTGTTGGGGATACGCAGTATTTT.

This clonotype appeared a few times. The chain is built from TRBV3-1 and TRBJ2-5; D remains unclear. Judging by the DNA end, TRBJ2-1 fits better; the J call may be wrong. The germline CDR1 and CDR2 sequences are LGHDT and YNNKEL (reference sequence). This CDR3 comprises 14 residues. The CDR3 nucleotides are TGTGCCAGCAGCCAAGGGGAAAACACCGCTGAGCAGTTCTTC. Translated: CASSQGENTAEQFF.

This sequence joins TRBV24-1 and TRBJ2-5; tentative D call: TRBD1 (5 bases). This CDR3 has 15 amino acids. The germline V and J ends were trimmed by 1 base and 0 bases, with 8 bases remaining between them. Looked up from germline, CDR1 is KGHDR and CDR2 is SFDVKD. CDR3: CATSDFGRDQETQYF. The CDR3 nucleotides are TGTGCCACCAGTGATTTCGGCAGGGACCAAGAGACCCAGTACTTC.

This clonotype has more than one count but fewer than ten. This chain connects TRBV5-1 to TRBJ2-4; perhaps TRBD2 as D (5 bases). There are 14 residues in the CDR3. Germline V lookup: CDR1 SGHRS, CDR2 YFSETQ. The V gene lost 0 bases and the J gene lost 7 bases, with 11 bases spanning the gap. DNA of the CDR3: TGCGCCAGCAGCTTGGACCTGGCGGGTAACATTCAGTACTTC. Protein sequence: CASSLDLAGNIQYF.

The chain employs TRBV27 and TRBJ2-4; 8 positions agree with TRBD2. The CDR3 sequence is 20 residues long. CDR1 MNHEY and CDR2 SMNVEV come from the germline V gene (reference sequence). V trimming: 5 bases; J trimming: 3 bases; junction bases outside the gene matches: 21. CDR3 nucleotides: TGTGCCAGCAGTCCGAAAGGAGCGGGGGTATCCACCGTAGTCAAAAACATTCAGTACTTC. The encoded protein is CASSPKGAGVSTVVKNIQYF.

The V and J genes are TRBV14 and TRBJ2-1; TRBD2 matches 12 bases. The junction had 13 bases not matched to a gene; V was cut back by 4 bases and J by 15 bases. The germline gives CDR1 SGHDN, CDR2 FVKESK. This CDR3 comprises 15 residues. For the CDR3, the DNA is TGTGCCAGCAGCCCCGGACTAGCGGGGACCCGCTCGCTGTTCTTC. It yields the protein CASSPGLAGTRSLFF.

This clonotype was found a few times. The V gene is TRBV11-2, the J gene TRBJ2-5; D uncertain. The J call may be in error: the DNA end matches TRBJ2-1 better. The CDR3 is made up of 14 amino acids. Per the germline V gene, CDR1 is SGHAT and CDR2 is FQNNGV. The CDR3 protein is CASSFAERGNEQFF. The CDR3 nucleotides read TGTGCCAGCAGCTTCGCAGAGCGAGGAAATGAGCAGTTCTTC.

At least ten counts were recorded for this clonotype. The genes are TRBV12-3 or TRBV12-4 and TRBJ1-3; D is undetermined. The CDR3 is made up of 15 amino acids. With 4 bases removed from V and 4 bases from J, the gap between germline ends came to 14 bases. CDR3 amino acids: CASSSPYRGGNTIYF. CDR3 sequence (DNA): TGTGCCAGCAGTTCCCCATATCGGGGAGGAAACACCATATATTTT.

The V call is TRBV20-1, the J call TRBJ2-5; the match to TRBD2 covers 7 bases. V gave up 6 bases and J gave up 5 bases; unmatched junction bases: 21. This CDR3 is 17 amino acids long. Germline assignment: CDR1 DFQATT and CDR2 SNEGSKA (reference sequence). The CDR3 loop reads CSAPFWGGGRGEETQYF. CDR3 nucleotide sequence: TGCAGTGCCCCCTTTTGGGGAGGAGGCCGGGGGGAGGAGACCCAGTACTTC.

DNA for the CDR3: TGTGCCAGCTCACCAAGGGCAGGGGCTAGCTATGGCTACACCTTC. Its translation: CASSPRAGASYGYTF. This chain joins TRBV18 and TRBJ1-2; tentatively, D is TRBD1 (6 bases). V lost 2 bases and J 4 bases, leaving 14 bases between the germline ends. From germline, CDR1 is KGHSH and CDR2 LQKENI. The CDR3 spans 15 residues. The variable domain in full, with the rest retrieved from reference TRBV18 and TRBJ1-2, is NAGVMQNPRHLVRRRGQEARLRCSPMKGHSHVYWYRQLPEEGLKFMVYLQKENIIDESGMPKERFSAEFPKEGPSILRIQQVVRGDSAAYFCASSPRAGASYGYTFGSGTRLTVV.